Listed below are T cell receptor beta chains from one sample, sequenced in a study of blood T cell repertoires in COVID-19. Profiling relied on immunoSEQ multiplex PCR, and the TCRdb table lists in-frame clones only, not all of them. The repertoire consists of 120,000 to 150,000 clones, with about 87% occurring once and the leading ten covering 11%. The sequencing input was peripheral blood. The receptors were sampled from a woman older than 75 with acute or convalescent COVID-19. CDR3s include the opening cysteine and the closing phenylalanine or tryptophan. The D gene is left open where the match is weak. Only some rows state a clone size, as once, few, many or a class for expanded clones.

J | V | D | size | CDR3 | DNA
TRBJ1-5 | TRBV30 | TRBD1 | . | CAWSPDRGEPQHF | TGTGCCTGGAGTCCGGACAGGGGAGAACCCCAGCATTTT
TRBJ1-6 | TRBV3-1/TRBV3-2 | . | . | CASSQDPRGSASLHF | TGTGCCAGCAGCCAAGATCCCCGGGGGTCTGCGTCCCTCCACTTT
TRBJ2-3 | TRBV7-3 | . | few | CASSLSRGDTQYF | TGTGCCAGCAGCCTCAGCCGGGGGGATACGCAGTATTTT
TRBJ2-7 | TRBV19 | . | . | CASSTYGYEQYF | TGTGCCAGTAGTACCTATGGCTACGAGCAGTACTTC
TRBJ2-5 | TRBV7-2 | . | . | CASSLAREETQYF | TGTGCCAGCAGCTTAGCGAGGGAAGAGACCCAGTACTTC
TRBJ2-3 | TRBV5-1 | . | . | CASRLQGPSTDTQYF | TGCGCCAGCAGGCTACAGGGTCCTTCCACAGATACGCAGTATTTT
TRBJ2-7 | TRBV6-2/TRBV6-3 | . | . | CASSFTYEQYF | TGTGCCAGCAGTTTTACCTACGAGCAGTACTTC
TRBJ2-1 | TRBV23-1 | TRBD2 | . | CASSQPGSSGGAYNEQFF | TGCGCCAGCAGTCAGCCCGGGTCTAGCGGGGGGGCCTACAATGAGCAGTTCTTC
TRBJ1-1 | TRBV11-2 | . | . | CASSLGIRTEAFF | TGTGCCAGCAGCTTAGGAATACGGACTGAAGCTTTCTTT
TRBJ1-2 | TRBV30 | TRBD1 | once | CAWDRVAYGYTF | TGTGCCTGGGACAGGGTTGCCTATGGCTACACCTTC
TRBJ2-7 | TRBV5-5 | TRBD2 | . | CASSLVGGGSSYEQYF | TGTGCCAGCAGCTTGGTAGGCGGGGGGAGCTCCTACGAGCAGTACTTC
TRBJ1-1 | TRBV6-2/TRBV6-3 | . | . | CASSYSGSNTEAFF | TGTGCCAGCAGTTACTCGGGCAGTAACACTGAAGCTTTCTTT
TRBJ2-1 | TRBV30 | TRBD1 | . | CAWDLGQGEQFF | TGTGCCTGGGATCTCGGACAGGGCGAGCAGTTCTTC
TRBJ1-4 | TRBV28 | TRBD1 | . | CASRAPGGNEKLFF | TGTGCCAGCAGGGCCCCAGGGGGAAATGAAAAACTGTTTTTT
TRBJ2-7 | TRBV5-1 | TRBD2 | . | CASSLVIAGGLPYEQYF | TGCGCCAGCAGCTTGGTTATAGCGGGGGGCCTCCCCTACGAGCAGTACTTC
TRBJ1-2 | TRBV6-2/TRBV6-3 | . | . | CASSYSTRPLGARGYGYTF | TGTGCCAGCAGTTACTCGACTCGGCCCCTGGGAGCGAGAGGCTATGGCTACACCTTC
TRBJ2-2 | TRBV7-7 | . | . | CASSLAVGHGELFF | TGTGCTAGCAGCTTAGCCGTGGGGCACGGGGAGCTGTTTTTT
TRBJ1-2 | TRBV20-1 | . | few | CSARPSEGYTF | TGCAGTGCTAGACCCAGTGAAGGCTACACCTTC
TRBJ1-5 | TRBV25-1 | TRBD1 | once | CASSQAGGRNQPQHF | TGTGCCAGCAGTCAGGCAGGGGGACGCAATCAGCCCCAGCATTTT
TRBJ1-1 | TRBV27 | . | . | CASSPRRSSTEAFF | TGTGCCAGCAGCCCAAGGAGGAGCTCGACTGAAGCTTTCTTT
TRBJ1-5 | TRBV5-1 | TRBD1 | . | CASSLGTGNQPQHF | TGCGCCAGCAGCTTGGGGACAGGGAATCAGCCCCAGCATTTT
TRBJ1-4 | TRBV19 | TRBD1 | . | CASSSGQATEKLFF | TGTGCCAGTAGCTCGGGACAGGCAACCGAAAAACTGTTTTTT
TRBJ1-6 | TRBV5-5 | . | . | CASSLGQSYLGNSPLHF | TGTGCCAGCAGCTTAGGACAGAGCTATTTGGGAAATTCACCCCTCCACTTT
TRBJ1-1 | TRBV7-8 | . | . | CASSSILTQGLNTEAFF | TGTGCCAGCAGCTCGATTCTAACACAGGGCTTAAACACTGAAGCTTTCTTT
TRBJ1-4 | TRBV18 | . | . | CASSPERNEKLFF | TGTGCCAGCTCACCGGAGCGTAATGAAAAACTGTTTTTT
TRBJ2-4 | TRBV4-1 | TRBD2 | once | CASSQPSRQGLAFLLYF | TGCGCCAGCAGCCAACCCTCACGACAGGGACTAGCGTTTCTCCTCTACTTC
TRBJ1-1 | TRBV6-5 | TRBD1 | . | CASRGQGAGNTEAFF | TGTGCCAGCAGGGGACAGGGGGCGGGGAACACTGAAGCTTTCTTT
TRBJ1-5 | TRBV2 | . | . | CASSGDRINQPQHF | TGTGCCAGCAGTGGAGACAGGATCAATCAGCCCCAGCATTTT
TRBJ1-2 | TRBV3-1/TRBV3-2 | . | once | CASSQAGVSYGYTF | TGTGCCAGCAGCCAAGCGGGGGTTTCCTATGGCTACACCTTC
TRBJ2-1 | TRBV16 | . | . | CASSPYTSRVEQFF | TGTGCCAGCAGCCCCTATACTAGCAGGGTAGAGCAGTTCTTC
TRBJ1-3 | TRBV5-6 | . | . | CASSYGLAGVGNTIYF | TGTGCCAGCAGCTATGGACTCGCTGGGGTCGGAAACACCATATATTTT
TRBJ2-1 | TRBV19 | . | . | CASSPRRQLDFYNEQFF | TGTGCCAGTAGTCCCAGGAGGCAGCTAGACTTTTACAATGAGCAGTTCTTC
TRBJ1-2 | TRBV5-8 | . | . | CASSFWAEKVYGYTF | TGTGCCAGCAGCTTTTGGGCAGAAAAGGTCTATGGCTACACCTTC
TRBJ1-4 | TRBV2 | . | . | CASSDPRVYEKLFF | TGTGCCAGCAGTGACCCCAGGGTTTACGAAAAACTGTTTTTT
TRBJ2-7 | TRBV19 | TRBD1 | . | CASRRQGSYEQYF | TGTGCCAGTAGGCGACAGGGCTCCTACGAGCAGTACTTC
TRBJ1-3 | TRBV10-3 | . | . | CAISPSSGNTIYF | TGTGCCATCAGCCCTTCCTCTGGAAACACCATATATTTT
TRBJ1-6 | TRBV7-2 | . | once | CASSLLTGISADNSPLHF | TGTGCCAGCAGCTTACTTACAGGGATTTCGGCGGATAATTCACCCCTCCACTTT
TRBJ1-5 | TRBV15 | . | . | CATSRGPLEPQHF | TGTGCCACCAGCAGAGGGCCGCTCGAGCCCCAGCATTTT
TRBJ1-6 | TRBV7-9 | . | . | CASRRGQSNNSPLHF | TGTGCCAGCAGGAGAGGACAGTCTAATAATTCACCCCTCCACTTT
TRBJ1-1 | TRBV7-2 | . | . | CASSLYKNTEAFF | TGTGCCAGCAGCTTATACAAGAACACTGAAGCTTTCTTT
TRBJ2-7 | TRBV13 | TRBD1 | . | CASSPTPRQGSAYEQYF | TGTGCCAGCAGCCCAACCCCCCGACAGGGTTCCGCCTACGAGCAGTACTTC
TRBJ2-5 | TRBV3-1/TRBV3-2 | TRBD2 | once | CASSPRGVQETQYF | TGTGCCAGCAGCCCGCGGGGGGTCCAAGAGACCCAGTACTTC
TRBJ2-5 | TRBV15 | TRBD2 | few | CATSRGGLAGETQYF | TGTGCCACCAGCAGAGGGGGACTAGCTGGAGAGACCCAGTACTTC
TRBJ2-7 | TRBV9 | TRBD1 | once | CASSIGTGAYEQYF | TGTGCCAGCAGCATCGGGACAGGGGCTTACGAGCAGTACTTC
TRBJ2-7 | TRBV27 | . | . | CASSLMVPHRGEQYF | TGTGCCAGCAGTTTAATGGTTCCCCATAGGGGCGAGCAGTACTTC
TRBJ2-1 | TRBV7-7 | TRBD1 | . | CASSTDRGPYNEQFF | TGTGCTAGCAGCACGGACAGGGGGCCCTACAATGAGCAGTTCTTC
TRBJ2-5 | TRBV20-1 | . | . | CSASPGHYQETQYF | TGCAGTGCTAGTCCGGGACACTATCAAGAGACCCAGTACTTC